This TCR beta chain came from a study of response to subunit inactivated influenza vaccine. Findings and caveats of the study: It was the authors' suggestion that each seasonal influenza vaccination recruits few new T cells.

TCRdb passed the RT-PCR reads through MiXCR, listing each CDR3 protein once. The data contain about 830,000 distinct CDR3 sequences, about 18% of them seen just once; the ten biggest clones take up around 9.9%. As concerns this clonotype: Its antigen remains unidentified.

Trimming shortened V by 5 bases and J by 13 bases, and 15 bases separated the two germline ends. Per the germline V gene, CDR1 is SGHVS and CDR2 is FQNEAQ. The CDR3 runs to 12 residues. Specimen: PBMCs from blood, collected around 5 days after vaccination. This chain joins TRBV7-8 and TRBJ2-1; possible D gene TRBD2, 5 bases. The TCR sequence derives from a man between 45 and 60 years old who received an inactivated influenza vaccine. The CDR3: CASSAPGNPQFF. Here the CDR3 DNA reads TGTGCCAGCAGCGCCCCGGGGAACCCTCAGTTCTTC.